This entry lists 11 T cell receptor beta chains sequenced from one sample in a study of blood T cell repertoires in COVID-19. Here immunoSEQ multiplex PCR was the method, and the copy in TCRdb shows in-frame clones only, minus some. The data show around 15,000 clones, 80% to 90% seen once. Sequenced: peripheral blood. Receptors were obtained from a man between 65 and 79 years old in a cohort sampled during active COVID-19.

This clone has just one count. The rearrangement links TRBV28 to TRBJ1-2; TRBD1 matches 10 bases. This CDR3 spans 14 amino acids. Germline V gene lookup returns CDR1 MDHEN and CDR2 SYDVKM. V shed 5 bases and J 4 bases; nucleotides not matched to a gene: 4. The CDR3 coding sequence is TGTGCCAGCAGTCCGACAGGGGGCTTCTATGGCTACACCTTC. Protein: CASSPTGGFYGYTF.

The rearrangement links TRBV7-6 to TRBJ2-7, with D tentatively TRBD2 (6 bases). Trimming removed 5 bases at V and 5 bases at J, with 19 bases between. The CDR3 contains 15 residues. CDR1 and CDR2 (germline): SGHVS, FNYEAQ. The CDR3 nucleotides read TGTGCCAGCAGCGTCCGGGACTCCTCTGGGGACGAGCAGTACTTC. It translates to CASSVRDSSGDEQYF.

This clone has only a few counts. The chain has TRBV7-7 and TRBJ2-1; 8 bases are shared with TRBD2. Germline loops: CDR1 SSHAT, CDR2 FNYEAQ (reference sequence). This CDR3 is 15 amino acids long. V lost 5 bases, J lost 8 bases, and 11 bases stayed unmatched. The CDR3 bases are TGTGCCAGCAGCCAACTAGCGGCCCCTGCGGATGAGCAGTTCTTC. It is translated as CASSQLAAPADEQFF.

The rearrangement joins TRBV27 to TRBJ1-5; weak D call: TRBD1 (6 bases). V lost 5 bases and J 2 bases, leaving 19 bases between the germline ends. Germline-derived CDR1 and CDR2 are MNHEY and SMNVEV (reference sequence). The length of the CDR3 is 17 residues. CDR3 DNA: TGTGCCAGCAGTCCCCTCGGTGGGGCAGGGGGCAATCAGCCCCAGCATTTT. It specifies CASSPLGGAGGNQPQHF.

The chain uses TRBV19 and TRBJ2-5; the D gene is possibly TRBD2 (6 bases). This CDR3 comprises 14 residues. Trimming shortened V by 9 bases and J by 0 bases, and 14 bases separated the two germline ends. Germline CDR1 is LNHDA and CDR2 is SQIVND (reference sequence). Here the CDR3 reads CASSRDLYQETQYF. The CDR3 region has the DNA TGTGCCAGCTCCCGGGACTTGTACCAAGAGACCCAGTACTTC.

The rearrangement joins TRBV19 to TRBJ2-1, with 9 bases aligning to TRBD1. The V gene end was trimmed by 0 bases and the J gene end by 4 bases; junction bases not matched to a gene: 4. Germline CDR1 is LNHDA and CDR2 is SQIVND (reference sequence). The CDR3 runs 16 residues. The CDR3 region is CASSIDLTGGYNEQFF. CDR3 sequence (DNA): TGTGCCAGTAGTATAGATCTGACAGGGGGATACAATGAGCAGTTCTTC.

The chain joins TRBV7-9 to TRBJ2-5; TRBD2 matches 8 bases. This CDR3 is 11 amino acids long. Unmatched junction bases numbered 5, after V lost 5 bases and J lost 12 bases. Germline CDR1 and CDR2: SEHNR and FQNEAQ (reference sequence). For the CDR3, the DNA is TGTGCCAGCAGCCGGACTAGCAAGAAGTACTTC. Translating it yields CASSRTSKKYF. The variable domain in full, completed from reference TRBV7-9 and TRBJ2-5, reads DTGVSQNPRHKITKRGQNVTFRCDPISEHNRLYWYRQTLGQGPEFLTYFQNEAQLEKSRLLSDRFSAERPKGSFSTLEIQRTEQGDSAMYLCASSRTSKKYFGPGTRLLVL.

The genes are TRBV19 and TRBJ1-5, with 7 nucleotides matching TRBD1. J lost 2 bases, V lost 4 bases, and 2 bases had no gene match. Germline lookup yields CDR1 LNHDA and CDR2 SQIVND (reference sequence). CDR3 length: 14 amino acids. The CDR3 region has the DNA TGTGCCAGTAGTACAGACAGGGGCAATCAGCCCCAGCATTTT. Its protein is CASSTDRGNQPQHF.

The gene calls are TRBV29-1 and TRBJ1-3; perhaps TRBD1 as D (6 bases). Between the trimmed V and J ends, which lost 7 bases and 4 bases, there was a span of 14 bases. Germline CDR1 and CDR2: SQVTM and ANQGSEA. The CDR3 runs 13 residues. The CDR3 here is CSAPGAGGNTIYF. CDR3 nucleotides: TGCAGCGCCCCAGGGGCTGGGGGAAACACCATATATTTT. Full variable domain (outside the CDR3, taken from reference TRBV29-1 and TRBJ1-3): SAVISQKPSRDICQRGTSLTIQCQVDSQVTMMFWYRQQPGQSLTLIATANQGSEATYESGFVIDKFPISRPNLTFSTLTVSNMSPEDSSIYLCSAPGAGGNTIYFGEGSWLTVV.

For the CDR3, the DNA is TGTGCCAGCTCACCACTTGCGGGAGAGACCGGGGAGCTGTTTTTT. Amino acid sequence: CASSPLAGETGELFF. This sequence joins TRBV18 and TRBJ2-2, with TRBD2 matching 7 bases. The CDR3 sequence is 15 residues long. Germline V gene sequence: CDR1 KGHSH, CDR2 LQKENI. V gave up 1 base and J gave up 5 bases; unmatched junction bases: 4.

J is TRBJ2-1 and V is TRBV11-1; TRBD2 matches 13 bases. The CDR3 is 16 amino acids. The V gene end was trimmed by 1 base and the J gene end by 4 bases; junction bases not matched to a gene: 1. CDR1 is SGHAT and CDR2 is FQDESV in the germline V gene (reference sequence). The CDR3 protein is CASSLGTSGSYNEQFF. CDR3 nucleotide sequence: TGTGCCAGCAGCTTAGGGACTAGCGGGAGTTACAATGAGCAGTTCTTC.